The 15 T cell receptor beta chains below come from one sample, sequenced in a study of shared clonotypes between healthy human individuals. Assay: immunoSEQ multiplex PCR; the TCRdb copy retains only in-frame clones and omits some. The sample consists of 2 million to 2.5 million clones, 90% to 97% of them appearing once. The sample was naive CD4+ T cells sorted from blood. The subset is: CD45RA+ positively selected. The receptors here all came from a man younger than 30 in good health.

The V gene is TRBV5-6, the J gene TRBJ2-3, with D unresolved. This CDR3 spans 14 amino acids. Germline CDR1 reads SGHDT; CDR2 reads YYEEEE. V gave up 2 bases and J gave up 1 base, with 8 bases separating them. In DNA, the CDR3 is TGTGCCAGCAGCTTCGACTCCCGCACAGATACGCAGTATTTT. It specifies CASSFDSRTDTQYF.

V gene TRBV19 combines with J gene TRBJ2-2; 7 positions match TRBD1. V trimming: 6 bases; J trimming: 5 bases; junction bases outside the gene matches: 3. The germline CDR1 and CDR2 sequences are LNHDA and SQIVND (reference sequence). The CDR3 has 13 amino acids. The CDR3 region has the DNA TGTGCCAGTAGGGGCAGGGGGACCGGGGAGCTGTTTTTT. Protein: CASRGRGTGELFF.

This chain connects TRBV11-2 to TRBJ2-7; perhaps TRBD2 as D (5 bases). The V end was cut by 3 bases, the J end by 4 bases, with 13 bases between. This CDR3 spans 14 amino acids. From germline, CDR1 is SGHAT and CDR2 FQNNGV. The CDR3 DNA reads TGTGCCAGCAGCTTCGACGGGCCGGGATACGAGCAGTACTTC. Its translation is CASSFDGPGYEQYF.

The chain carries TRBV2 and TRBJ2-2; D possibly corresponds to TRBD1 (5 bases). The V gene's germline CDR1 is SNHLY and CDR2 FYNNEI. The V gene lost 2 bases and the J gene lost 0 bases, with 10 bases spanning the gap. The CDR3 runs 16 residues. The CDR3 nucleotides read TGTGCCAGCAGTGAACAAGGACACCCGAACACCGGGGAGCTGTTTTTT. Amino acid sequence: CASSEQGHPNTGELFF.

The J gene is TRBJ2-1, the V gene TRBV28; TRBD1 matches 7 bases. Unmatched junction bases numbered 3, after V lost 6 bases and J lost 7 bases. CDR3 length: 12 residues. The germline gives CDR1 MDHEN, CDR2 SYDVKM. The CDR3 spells CASSLQGNEQFF. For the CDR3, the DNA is TGTGCCAGCAGCTTACAGGGGAATGAGCAGTTCTTC.

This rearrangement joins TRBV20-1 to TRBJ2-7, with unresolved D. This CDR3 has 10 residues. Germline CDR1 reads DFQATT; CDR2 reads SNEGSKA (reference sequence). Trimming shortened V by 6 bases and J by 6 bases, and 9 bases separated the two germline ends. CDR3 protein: CSALRSEQYF. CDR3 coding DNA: TGCAGTGCCCTCAGGTCCGAGCAGTACTTC.

This chain's CDR3 is CASDRGYEQYF. For the CDR3, the DNA is TGTGCCAGCGACCGAGGCTACGAGCAGTACTTC. V and J are TRBV6-6 and TRBJ2-7; D is unclear. The CDR3 is made up of 11 amino acids. In germline, CDR1 is MNHNY, CDR2 SVGAGI (reference sequence). Trimming removed 8 bases from V and 3 bases from J, with 8 bases in between.

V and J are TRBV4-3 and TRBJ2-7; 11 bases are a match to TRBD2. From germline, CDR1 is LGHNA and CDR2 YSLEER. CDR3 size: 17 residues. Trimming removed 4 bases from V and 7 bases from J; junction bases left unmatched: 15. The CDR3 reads CASSPYERLAGGKEQYF. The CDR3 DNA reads TGCGCCAGCAGCCCATATGAACGTCTAGCGGGAGGTAAAGAGCAGTACTTC.

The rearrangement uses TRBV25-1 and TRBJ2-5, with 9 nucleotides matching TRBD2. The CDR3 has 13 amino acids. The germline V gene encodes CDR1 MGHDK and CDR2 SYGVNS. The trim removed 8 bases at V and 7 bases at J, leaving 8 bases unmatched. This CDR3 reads CASYGTSNGTQYF. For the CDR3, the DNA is TGTGCCAGCTACGGGACTAGCAACGGGACCCAGTACTTC.

The CDR3: CASKLLPGQDTEQYF. CDR3 bases: TGCGCCAGCAAGCTTCTACCGGGACAGGATACCGAGCAGTACTTC. The chain uses TRBV5-1 and TRBJ2-7; 8 nucleotides match TRBD1. This CDR3 is 15 amino acids long. CDR1 is SGHRS and CDR2 is YFSETQ in the germline V gene. The trim removed 6 bases at V and 6 bases at J, leaving 14 bases unmatched.

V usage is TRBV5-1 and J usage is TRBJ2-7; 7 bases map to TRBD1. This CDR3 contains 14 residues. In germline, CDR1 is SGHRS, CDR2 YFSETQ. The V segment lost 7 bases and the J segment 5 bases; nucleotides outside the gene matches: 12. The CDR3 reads CASALAQGQDEQYF. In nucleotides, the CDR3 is TGCGCCAGCGCCTTGGCACAGGGGCAGGACGAGCAGTACTTC.

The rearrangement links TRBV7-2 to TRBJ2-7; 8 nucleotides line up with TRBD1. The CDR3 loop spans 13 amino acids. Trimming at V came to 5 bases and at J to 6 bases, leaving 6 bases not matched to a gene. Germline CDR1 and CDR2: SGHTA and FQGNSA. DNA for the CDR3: TGTGCCAGCAGCCCCGGGACAGGAGGCGAGCAGTACTTC. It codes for CASSPGTGGEQYF.

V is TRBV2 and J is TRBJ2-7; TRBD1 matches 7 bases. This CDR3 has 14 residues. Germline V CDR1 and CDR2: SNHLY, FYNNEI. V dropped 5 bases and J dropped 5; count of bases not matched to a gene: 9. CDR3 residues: CASSPNRGSHEQYF. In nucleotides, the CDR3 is TGTGCCAGCAGTCCAAACAGGGGTAGCCACGAGCAGTACTTC.

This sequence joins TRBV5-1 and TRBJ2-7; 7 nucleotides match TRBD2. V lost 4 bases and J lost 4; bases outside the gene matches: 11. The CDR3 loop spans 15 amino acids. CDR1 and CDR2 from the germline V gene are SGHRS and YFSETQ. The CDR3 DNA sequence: TGCGCCAGCAGCCGGGCCGCGGGAGAGGGTTACGAGCAGTACTTC. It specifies CASSRAAGEGYEQYF.

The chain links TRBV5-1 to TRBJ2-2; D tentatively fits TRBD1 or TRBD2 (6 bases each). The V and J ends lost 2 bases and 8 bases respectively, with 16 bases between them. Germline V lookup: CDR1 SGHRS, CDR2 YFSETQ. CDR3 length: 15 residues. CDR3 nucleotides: TGCGCCAGCAGCTTCATCCCGGGGGCCAGAGGGGAGCTGTTTTTT. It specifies CASSFIPGARGELFF.